This T cell receptor (beta chain) was observed in a study of T-cell reconstitution after alpha-beta-depleted transplantation in children. Findings of the study overall: Diversity of TCRbeta at day 60 was high in some patients, arising from surviving recipient T cells and thymic progenitors. It was newly produced T cells that mostly accounted for T-cell counts and diversity one year after transplant. About two months after transplant, alpha-beta T cells reportedly came from several hundred expanded graft clones.

The CDR3 extends over 13 amino acids. V shed 4 bases and J shed 6 bases, with 11 bases lying between them. The germline CDR1 and CDR2 sequences are MNHNS and SASEGT. Points on this clonotype: The antigen is not known.

Unique molecular identifiers were used to barcode this TCRbeta library. TCRdb re-called the PCR reads with MiXCR, one entry per CDR3 protein. The table has approximately 50,000 distinct CDR3 sequences, about 50% seen once. The specimen comprised peripheral blood, sampled before TCRalphabeta/CD19-depleted stem cell transplant. The origin of this receptor is a boy younger than two with SCID, due to receive a stem cell transplant. V gene TRBV6-1 combines with J gene TRBJ2-3; D possibly corresponds to TRBD1 (5 bases). The CDR3 is CASSGQGRDTQYF. CDR3 DNA sequence: TGTGCCAGCAGTGGGCAGGGAAGGGATACGCAGTATTTT.